This TCR beta chain derives from a study of beta chain features in type 1 diabetes. Regarding the study as a whole: Shorter TCRB CDR3s, moderately but significantly so, marked every one of the four CD4+ subsets in Type 1 diabetes patients.

Expressed TCRB transcripts were sequenced, since all the RNA that had been isolated was reverse transcribed. Method: immunoSEQ multiplex PCR; TCRdb's copy keeps in-frame clones and lacks some. The sample carries around 600,000 clones, roughly an eighth recorded once. The germline V gene has CDR1 SEHNR and CDR2 FQNEAQ (reference sequence). This CDR3 has 15 amino acids. V lost 5 bases to trimming and J lost 5 bases, with 16 bases between them. As regards this clone: Its antigen is not known.

The sequence derives from a man aged 25 to 45 with type 1 diabetes. This chain links TRBV7-9 with TRBJ1-5; TRBD1 is a possible D gene (6 bases). Material for sequencing was naive CD4+ T cells from blood. The CDR3 is CASSPVGGRDQPQHF. The CDR3 DNA follows: TGTGCCAGCAGCCCAGTAGGGGGACGGGATCAGCCCCAGCATTTT.